Presented here are 18 T cell receptor beta chains from one specimen sequenced in a study of OX40 agonist ivuxolimab in advanced cancers. The table came from immunoSEQ multiplex PCR; TCRdb's copy has only in-frame clones and leaves some out. The sample includes 40,000 to 45,000 clones, 80% of them seen just once. The sequenced sample was CD4+ or CD8+ T cells sorted from blood, obtained in a trial of the OX40 agonist ivuxolimab. Receptors originate from an adult with an advanced solid tumor such as melanoma, head and neck, liver or kidney cancer.

This clone turned up a few times. V gene TRBV7-2 combines with J gene TRBJ2-3; D is possibly TRBD1 or TRBD2 (6 bases each). In germline, CDR1 is SGHTA, CDR2 FQGNSA. The V end lost 5 bases, the J end lost 6 bases, and 18 bases lay between the germline ends. CDR3 length: 15 residues. The chain's CDR3 is CASSPAGSRGDTQYF. The CDR3 nucleotides read TGTGCCAGCAGCCCAGCCGGGAGCAGGGGTGATACGCAGTATTTT.

This chain connects TRBV18 to TRBJ1-3; possibly TRBD1 for D (5 bases). The CDR3 length is 16 residues. Looked up from germline, CDR1 is KGHSH and CDR2 is LQKENI. Trimming removed 5 bases from V and 0 bases from J, with 14 bases in between. This CDR3 is CASSAGTAASGNTIYF. In nucleotides, the CDR3 is TGTGCCAGCTCAGCAGGGACCGCCGCCTCTGGAAACACCATATATTTT.

The chain links TRBV6-5 to TRBJ2-7, with D perhaps TRBD1 (6 bases). The V gene lost 9 bases and the J gene lost 2 bases, with 11 bases spanning the gap. The CDR3 is made up of 12 amino acids. The V gene's germline CDR1 is MNHEY and CDR2 SVGAGI. The DNA for the CDR3 is TGTGCCAGTTCACAGGGTCCCTACGAGCAGTACTTC. This gives the protein CASSQGPYEQYF.

This clone was picked up one time. The chain uses TRBV5-1 and TRBJ2-5; TRBD1 matches at 7 bases. Trimming took 4 bases from V and 4 from J; bases not matched to a gene: 7. The length of the CDR3 is 14 residues. The germline V gene encodes CDR1 SGHRS and CDR2 YFSETQ. Here the CDR3 reads CASSIDRVSETQYF. DNA of the CDR3: TGCGCCAGCAGCATAGACAGGGTGTCAGAGACCCAGTACTTC.

The chain couples TRBV27 to TRBJ2-3, with no clear D. Germline lookup yields CDR1 MNHEY and CDR2 SMNVEV (reference sequence). The CDR3 contains 18 residues. Trimming removed 2 bases at V and 1 base at J, with 19 bases between. CDR3 nucleotides: TGTGCCAGCAGTTTAGAGGTTAGCTACGGCTCCGGCACAGATACGCAGTATTTT. Translating gives CASSLEVSYGSGTDTQYF.

The CDR3 loop reads CASSSNEQFF. The CDR3 DNA is TGTGCCAGCAGCTCCAATGAGCAGTTCTTC. The chain uses TRBV5-5 and TRBJ2-1; no firm D call. V gave up 3 bases and J gave up 6 bases, with 1 base separating them. The CDR3 runs to 10 residues. CDR1 is SGHKS, CDR2 YYEKEE, per germline (reference sequence). Variable domain in full (rest from reference TRBV5-5 and TRBJ2-1): DAGVTQSPTHLIKTRGQQVTLRCSPISGHKSVSWYQQVLGQGPQFIFQYYEKEERGRGNFPDRFSARQFPNYSSELNVNALLLGDSALYLCASSSNEQFFGPGTRLTVL.

The sample holds one count of this clone. The chain recombines TRBV7-9 with TRBJ1-1; 9 bases agree with TRBD1. Germline loops: CDR1 SEHNR, CDR2 FQNEAQ (reference sequence). This CDR3 is 15 amino acids long. Trimming at V came to 4 bases and at J to 1 base, leaving 4 bases not matched to a gene. The CDR3 DNA sequence: TGTGCCAGCAGCTCTACAGGGGGCGCGAACACTGAAGCTTTCTTT. It is translated as CASSSTGGANTEAFF.

This chain uses TRBV28 with TRBJ1-2; tentative D call: TRBD1 (5 bases). The V and J ends lost 6 bases and 4 bases respectively, with 12 bases between them. Germline V gives CDR1 MDHEN, CDR2 SYDVKM. The CDR3 sequence is 13 residues long. CDR3 sequence reads: CASRGTRIYGYTF. CDR3 nucleotides: TGTGCCAGCAGGGGGACCCGGATCTATGGCTACACCTTC.

This chain links TRBV11-2 with TRBJ2-3; possibly TRBD2 for D (6 bases). Germline V lookup: CDR1 SGHAT, CDR2 FQNNGV. Trimming shortened V by 4 bases and J by 3 bases, and 14 bases separated the two germline ends. The CDR3 is made up of 15 amino acids. The CDR3 region is CASSSFGTFTDTQYF. Written as DNA, the CDR3 is TGTGCCAGCAGCTCCTTCGGGACTTTTACAGATACGCAGTATTTT.

This chain connects TRBV5-1 to TRBJ2-1, with a possible D match to TRBD2 (5 bases). The CDR3 is 15 amino acids. The V and J ends lost 0 bases and 5 bases respectively, with 12 bases between them. Germline CDR1 is SGHRS and CDR2 is YFSETQ. DNA of the CDR3: TGCGCCAGCAGCTTGGGAGCGGAGAGGCACAATGAGCAGTTCTTC. Its protein product is CASSLGAERHNEQFF.

Here the CDR3 DNA reads TGCGCCAGCAGCCAAGATCCCCAGGGGGCGTACGAGCAGTACTTC. It codes for CASSQDPQGAYEQYF. This chain connects TRBV4-3 to TRBJ2-7, with 8 bases aligning to TRBD1. The germline CDR1 and CDR2 sequences are LGHNA and YSLEER. After removal of 0 bases from V and 4 bases from J, the junction contained 5 bases not matched to a gene. The CDR3 totals 15 residues.

This clone was seen more than once but under ten times. The chain employs TRBV30 and TRBJ2-3; 7 positions match TRBD2. Germline V gene data show CDR1 as GTSNPN and CDR2 as SVGIG (reference sequence). V lost 0 bases and J lost 6; bases outside the gene matches: 15. This CDR3 is built from 17 residues. The CDR3 nucleotides are TGTGCCTGGAGTGTTCTTTCCAGCGGGATCGCCGGGGATACGCAGTATTTT. It is translated as CAWSVLSSGIAGDTQYF.

This clone was seen once. The chain couples TRBV7-7 to TRBJ2-2; 11 positions match TRBD2. V dropped 1 base and J dropped 3; count of bases not matched to a gene: 1. Germline lookup yields CDR1 SSHAT and CDR2 FNYEAQ (reference sequence). There are 16 residues in the CDR3. CDR3 nucleotide sequence: TGTGCCAGCAGCTTAGAACTAGCGGGAGACACCGGGGAGCTGTTTTTT. This gives the protein CASSLELAGDTGELFF.

The rearrangement uses TRBV2 and TRBJ2-1; the D is unclear. The CDR3 is 13 residues long. Per the germline V gene, CDR1 is SNHLY and CDR2 is FYNNEI. V was clipped by 7 bases and J by 3 bases, with 10 bases between them. The CDR3 DNA reads as TGTGCCAGCACCAGCGAAGTCTACAATGAGCAGTTCTTC. Translated: CASTSEVYNEQFF.

J is TRBJ1-2 and V is TRBV30; TRBD1 is a possible D gene (6 bases). The CDR3 loop spans 14 amino acids. Trimming removed 3 bases from V and 4 bases from J, with 15 bases in between. The germline V gene has CDR1 GTSNPN and CDR2 SVGIG (reference sequence). This CDR3 reads CAWSLQQGVYGYTF. The CDR3 DNA reads TGTGCCTGGAGCCTCCAACAGGGCGTCTATGGCTACACCTTC.

The V call is TRBV5-1, the J call TRBJ1-5, with 11 bases matching TRBD1. This CDR3 is built from 16 residues. V dropped 4 bases and J dropped 7; count of bases not matched to a gene: 10. From germline, CDR1 is SGHRS and CDR2 YFSETQ. The CDR3 reads CASSPGSGTGGQPQHF. Written as DNA, the CDR3 is TGCGCCAGCAGCCCTGGTTCGGGGACAGGGGGGCAGCCCCAGCATTTT.

The chain uses TRBV5-4 and TRBJ1-2, with 8 positions matching TRBD1. The length of the CDR3 is 17 residues. Germline V lookup: CDR1 SGHNT, CDR2 YYREEE (reference sequence). After removal of 0 bases from V and 3 bases from J, the junction contained 10 bases not matched to a gene. The CDR3 is CASSLGQGASIYYGYTF. CDR3 in DNA: TGTGCCAGCAGCTTGGGCCAGGGGGCGTCAATCTACTATGGCTACACCTTC.

The gene calls are TRBV5-1 and TRBJ2-1; D is perhaps TRBD2 (6 bases). V lost 1 base and J lost 6, with 11 bases in between. This CDR3 has 14 amino acids. Germline-derived CDR1 and CDR2 are SGHRS and YFSETQ. For the CDR3, the DNA is TGCGCCAGCAGCTTGCAACTAGCAAGCAATGAGCAGTTCTTC. Its protein is CASSLQLASNEQFF.